The 6 T cell receptor beta chains in this list originate from one sample, sequenced in a study of cytomegalovirus exposure and HLA in healthy donors. Assay used: immunoSEQ multiplex PCR; TCRdb lists only in-frame clones, some missing. Counted here are approximately 98,000 clones, 90% to 96% occurring once; the ten biggest clones make up under 0.75%. The sequenced sample was PBMCs. These receptors were obtained from a woman aged 18-29 years in good health and CMV-seronegative.

The chain employs TRBV7-6 and TRBJ2-7, with D possibly TRBD1 on 6 matching bases. Trimming pared 5 bases from V and 2 bases from J, leaving 16 bases between. The CDR3 runs 15 residues. Germline CDR1 and CDR2: SGHVS and FNYEAQ. The CDR3 is CASSPTRDTTYEQYF. The CDR3 DNA reads TGTGCCAGCAGCCCAACCCGGGACACCACCTACGAGCAGTACTTC.

The chain couples TRBV5-4 to TRBJ1-3; no firm D call. Germline lookup yields CDR1 SGHNT and CDR2 YYREEE (reference sequence). The CDR3 has 15 residues. V dropped 4 bases and J dropped 0 bases, with 11 bases sitting between them. The CDR3 loop is CASSPFGNSGNTIYF. CDR3 bases: TGTGCCAGCAGCCCGTTCGGGAACTCTGGAAACACCATATATTTT. Variable domain in full (rest from reference TRBV5-4 and TRBJ1-3): ETGVTQSPTHLIKTRGQQVTLRCSSQSGHNTVSWYQQALGQGPQFIFQYYREEENGRGNFPPRFSGLQFPNYSSELNVNALELDDSALYLCASSPFGNSGNTIYFGEGSWLTVV.

The CDR3 nucleotides read TGTGCCAGCAGTGACAACCGGGACAGGGGCTACGAGCAGTACTTC. Encoded protein: CASSDNRDRGYEQYF. The chain links TRBV2 to TRBJ2-7; 10 bases are a match to TRBD1. V gave up 3 bases and J gave up 3 bases; unmatched junction bases: 5. Germline CDR1 and CDR2: SNHLY and FYNNEI. The CDR3 is 15 amino acids.

The V and J genes are TRBV7-2 and TRBJ2-5; 10 positions match TRBD1. V lost 5 bases and J lost 5; bases outside the gene matches: 2. Germline CDR1 is SGHTA and CDR2 is FQGNSA. This CDR3 spans 13 amino acids. CDR3 coding DNA: TGTGCCAGCAGCCTGGACAGGGGGGAGACCCAGTACTTC. It yields the protein CASSLDRGETQYF.

The chain recombines TRBV9 with TRBJ2-1, with D possibly matching TRBD2 (5 bases). CDR1 and CDR2 (germline): SGDLS, YYNGEE. Trimming took 0 bases from V and 1 from J, leaving 23 bases between them. This CDR3 region has 20 residues. The CDR3 protein is CASSVVGGSPGYGSYNEQFF. In DNA, the CDR3 is TGTGCCAGCAGCGTAGTTGGAGGTAGCCCGGGGTATGGGTCCTACAATGAGCAGTTCTTC.

CDR3 bases: TGTGCCAGCAGTTTTGGGACAGGGGTCCTTCACTCACCCCTCCACTTT. This gives the protein CASSFGTGVLHSPLHF. V gene TRBV27 combines with J gene TRBJ1-6, with 10 bases fitting TRBD1. V lost 3 bases and J lost 10; bases outside the gene matches: 9. Per germline, CDR1 MNHEY and CDR2 SMNVEV (reference sequence). The CDR3 covers 16 residues.